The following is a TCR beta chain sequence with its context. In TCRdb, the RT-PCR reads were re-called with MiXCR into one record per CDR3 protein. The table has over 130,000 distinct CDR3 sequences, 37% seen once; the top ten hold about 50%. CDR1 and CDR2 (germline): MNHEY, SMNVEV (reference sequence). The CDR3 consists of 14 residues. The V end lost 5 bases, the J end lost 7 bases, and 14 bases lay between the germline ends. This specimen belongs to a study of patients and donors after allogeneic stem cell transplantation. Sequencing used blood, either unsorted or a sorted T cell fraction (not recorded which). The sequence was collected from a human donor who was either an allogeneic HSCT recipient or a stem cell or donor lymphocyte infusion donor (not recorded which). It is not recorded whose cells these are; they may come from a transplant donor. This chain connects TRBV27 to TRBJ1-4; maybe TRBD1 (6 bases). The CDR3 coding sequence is TGTGCCAGCAGTCTCAGGGGCTTGGGTGAAAAACTGTTTTTT. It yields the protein CASSLRGLGEKLFF.